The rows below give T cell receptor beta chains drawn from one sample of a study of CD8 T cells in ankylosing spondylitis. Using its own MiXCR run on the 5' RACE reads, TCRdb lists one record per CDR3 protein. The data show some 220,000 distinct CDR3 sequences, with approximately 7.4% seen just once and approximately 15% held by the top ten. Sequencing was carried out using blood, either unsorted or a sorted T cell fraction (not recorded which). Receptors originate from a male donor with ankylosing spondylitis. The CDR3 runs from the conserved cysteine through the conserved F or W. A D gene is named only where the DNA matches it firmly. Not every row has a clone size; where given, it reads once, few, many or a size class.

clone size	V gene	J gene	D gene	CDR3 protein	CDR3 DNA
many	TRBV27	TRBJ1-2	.	CASSFGRSYGYTF	TGTGCCAGCAGTTTCGGCAGATCCTATGGCTACACCTTC
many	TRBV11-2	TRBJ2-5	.	CASSALTTSIGTQYF	TGTGCCAGCAGCGCCCTCACGACCTCGATCGGGACCCAGTACTTC
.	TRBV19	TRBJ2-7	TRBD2	CASSPRGREAYEQYF	TGTGCCAGTAGTCCGCGGGGGCGGGAGGCCTACGAGCAGTACTTC
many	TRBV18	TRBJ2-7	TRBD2	CASSPPGLGDYYEQYF	TGTGCCAGCTCACCACCCGGACTAGGCGACTACTACGAGCAGTACTTC
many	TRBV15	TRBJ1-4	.	CATSREGTPNEKLFF	TGTGCCACCAGCAGAGAGGGGACGCCTAATGAAAAACTGTTTTTT
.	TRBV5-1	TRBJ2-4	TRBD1	CASSDRRDRGLDIQYF	TGCGCCAGCAGCGACCGGAGGGACAGGGGGCTTGACATTCAGTACTTC
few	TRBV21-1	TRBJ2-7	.	CASPNSEPYEQYF	TGTGCCAGTCCTAATTCGGAACCCTACGAGCAGTACTTC
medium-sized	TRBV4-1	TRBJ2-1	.	CASSQDRESYNEQFF	TGCGCCAGCAGCCAAGATCGAGAGAGCTACAATGAGCAGTTCTTC
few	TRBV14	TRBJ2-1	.	CASSQDRGSRNEQFF	TGTGCCAGCAGCCAAGACAGGGGCTCTCGAAATGAGCAGTTCTTC
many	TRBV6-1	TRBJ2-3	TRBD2	CASSTMGLATDTQYF	TGTGCCAGCAGTACAATGGGACTAGCGACAGATACGCAGTATTTT
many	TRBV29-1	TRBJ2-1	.	CSARARGNEQFF	TGCAGCGCAAGAGCCAGGGGCAATGAGCAGTTCTTC
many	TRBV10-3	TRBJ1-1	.	CAMMGPRGEAFF	TGTGCCATGATGGGCCCTAGGGGGGAAGCTTTCTTT
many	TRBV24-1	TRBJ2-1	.	CATSGLDHNEQFF	TGTGCCACCAGTGGACTAGACCACAATGAGCAGTTCTTC
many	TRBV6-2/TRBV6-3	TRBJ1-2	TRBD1	CASLLDRGYGYTF	TGTGCCAGCCTTCTGGACAGGGGCTATGGCTACACCTTC